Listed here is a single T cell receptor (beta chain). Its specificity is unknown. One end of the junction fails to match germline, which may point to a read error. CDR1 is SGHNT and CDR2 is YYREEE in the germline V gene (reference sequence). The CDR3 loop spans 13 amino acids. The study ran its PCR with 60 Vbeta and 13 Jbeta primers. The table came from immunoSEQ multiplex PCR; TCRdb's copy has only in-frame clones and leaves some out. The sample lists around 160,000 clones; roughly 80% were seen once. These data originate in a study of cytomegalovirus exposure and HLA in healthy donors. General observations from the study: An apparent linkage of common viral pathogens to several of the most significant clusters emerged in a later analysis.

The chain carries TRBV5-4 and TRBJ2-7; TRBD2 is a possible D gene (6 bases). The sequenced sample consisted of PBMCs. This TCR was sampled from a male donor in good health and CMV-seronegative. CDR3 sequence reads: CTSSWRGAYLEYF. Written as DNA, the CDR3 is TGTACCAGCAGCTGGCGGGGAGCTTATTTGGAGTACTTC.